The 21 T cell receptor beta chains presented below share a single source sample, sequenced in a study of spatial heterogeneity in lung cancer. TCRdb re-derived calls from the 5' RACE reads in MiXCR, one entry per CDR3 protein. The repertoire holds some 110,000 distinct CDR3 sequences, with over 9% as singletons. As for time point: blood at routine non-recurrence follow-up after resection. In each case, whole RNA from tumor, nontumor lung or frozen PBMC was sequenced unsorted. The sample in question was PBMCs, obtained at follow-up. These TCRs come from a male donor with early-stage non-small cell lung cancer.

This chain uses TRBV10-3 with TRBJ1-4; the D gene is possibly TRBD1 (6 bases). This CDR3 comprises 16 residues. V lost 0 bases, J lost 3 bases, and 11 bases lay in between. Germline-derived CDR1 and CDR2 are ENHRY and SYGVKD. CDR3 amino acids: CAISESAGEANEKLFF. CDR3 sequence (DNA): TGTGCCATCAGTGAGTCGGCAGGGGAGGCTAATGAAAAACTGTTTTTT.

This clonotype was recorded at least ten times. This CDR3 is CASSRRTGHNTGELFF. CDR3 nucleotide sequence: TGTGCCAGCAGCCGCAGGACAGGGCATAACACCGGGGAGCTGTTTTTT. The chain is built from TRBV7-2 and TRBJ2-2; 8 bases map to TRBD1. The germline gives CDR1 SGHTA, CDR2 FQGNSA. The CDR3 extends over 16 amino acids. V dropped 5 bases and J dropped 2; count of bases not matched to a gene: 7.

This clonotype was detected a few times. This chain connects TRBV11-2 to TRBJ2-2; 9 nucleotides line up with TRBD1. The CDR3 has 16 amino acids. V trimming: 3 bases; J trimming: 4 bases; junction bases outside the gene matches: 6. Germline assignment: CDR1 SGHAT and CDR2 FQNNGV. The CDR3, as DNA: TGTGCCAGCAGCTTGGCCGGGACAGGGAGCACCGGGGAGCTGTTTTTT. Encoded protein: CASSLAGTGSTGELFF.

There are a few counts of this clonotype. The chain joins TRBV20-1 to TRBJ1-4; no clear D gene. Trimming removed 0 bases from V and 10 bases from J, with 18 bases in between. CDR3 length: 15 residues. CDR1 DFQATT and CDR2 SNEGSKA come from the germline V gene (reference sequence). In nucleotides, the CDR3 is TGCAGTGCTAGAGATCCGGGTCCCACCTGGGGAAAACTGTTTTTT. Its translation is CSARDPGPTWGKLFF.

The V gene is TRBV5-6, the J gene TRBJ2-7; D gene ambiguous. Germline lookup yields CDR1 SGHDT and CDR2 YYEEEE. This CDR3 region has 14 residues. Trimming removed 4 bases at V and 2 bases at J, with 13 bases between. CDR3 amino acids: CASSPTGFAYEQYF. As DNA, the CDR3 is TGTGCCAGCAGCCCCACCGGGTTCGCCTACGAGCAGTACTTC. The variable domain in full, with the rest retrieved from reference TRBV5-6 and TRBJ2-7, is DAGVTQSPTHLIKTRGQQVTLRCSPKSGHDTVSWYQQALGQGPQFIFQYYEEEERQRGNFPDRFSGHQFPNYSSELNVNALLLGDSALYLCASSPTGFAYEQYFGPGTRLTVT.

This clonotype was counted a single time. Here the CDR3 reads CASSYEQGEFF. The CDR3 nucleotides are TGTGCCAGCAGCTACGAACAGGGAGAGTTCTTC. The chain links TRBV11-3 to TRBJ2-1; D is possibly TRBD1 (6 bases). From germline, CDR1 is SGHNT and CDR2 YENEEA. V was trimmed by 4 bases and J by 14 bases, leaving 12 bases between them. The CDR3 is 11 residues long.

This clonotype was observed many times. The rearrangement joins TRBV28 to TRBJ1-2; D not resolved. Trimming took off 0 bases at V and 8 bases at J, with 13 bases between the two ends. From germline, CDR1 is MDHEN and CDR2 SYDVKM. This CDR3 has 14 amino acids. CDR3 bases: TGTGCCAGCAGTTTATGGGCAGGCCAAGGGGGCTACACCTTC. Translation: CASSLWAGQGGYTF.

This clonotype was seen at least ten times. The rearrangement links TRBV28 to TRBJ2-1; D gene uncertain. Germline V gene lookup returns CDR1 MDHEN and CDR2 SYDVKM. V shed 7 bases and J shed 2 bases, with 15 bases lying between them. This CDR3 region has 15 residues. The CDR3: CASNKMGSAYNEQFF. The CDR3 DNA reads TGTGCCAGCAATAAGATGGGGTCGGCCTACAATGAGCAGTTCTTC.

This clonotype has a count of ten or more. The gene calls are TRBV12-3 or TRBV12-4 and TRBJ1-1; D is perhaps TRBD1 (5 bases). Trimming removed 1 base at V and 6 bases at J, with 6 bases between. This CDR3 spans 12 amino acids. The CDR3 is CASSLVRAEAFF. The CDR3 DNA sequence: TGTGCCAGCAGTTTAGTCAGGGCTGAAGCTTTCTTT.

At least ten counts were recorded for this clonotype. The CDR3 sequence is CATGQHLNYGYTF. The CDR3, as DNA: TGTGCCACAGGACAGCACCTTAACTATGGCTACACCTTC. The chain couples TRBV19 to TRBJ1-2; D possibly corresponds to TRBD1 (6 bases). CDR1 is LNHDA and CDR2 is SQIVND in the germline V gene (reference sequence). The V gene lost 10 bases and the J gene lost 1 base, with 13 bases spanning the gap. The length of the CDR3 is 13 residues.

This clonotype was found many times. V and J are TRBV5-1 and TRBJ1-2; D may be TRBD1 (5 bases). This CDR3 spans 13 amino acids. V was clipped by 4 bases and J by 5 bases, with 12 bases between them. In germline, CDR1 is SGHRS, CDR2 YFSETQ. CDR3 bases: TGCGCCAGCAGCCGGGGACGGTTATATGGCTACACCTTC. It translates to CASSRGRLYGYTF. Looking up the rest from reference TRBV5-1 and TRBJ1-2 gives the full variable domain: KAGVTQTPRYLIKTRGQQVTLSCSPISGHRSVSWYQQTPGQGLQFLFEYFSETQRNKGNFPGRFSGRQFSNSRSEMNVSTLELGDSALYLCASSRGRLYGYTFGSGTRLTVV.

This clonotype was recorded a few times. At one end the junction does not follow the germline gene, possibly because of a read error. V gene TRBV2 combines with J gene TRBJ1-1; the D is unclear. Per germline, CDR1 SNHLY and CDR2 FYNNEI. This CDR3 spans 14 amino acids. CDR3 bases: TGTGCCAGCAGCTCGGAGGCAGTGAATACTGAAGCTTTCTTT. The encoded protein is CASSSEAVNTEAFF.

This clonotype has just a few counts. V usage is TRBV4-3 and J usage is TRBJ2-7; unclear D gene. The CDR3 sequence is 14 residues long. V was shortened by 0 bases and J by 4 bases, with 10 bases between the two germline ends. Looked up from germline, CDR1 is LGHNA and CDR2 is YSLEER. The CDR3 loop reads CASSQDMSGYEQYF. In DNA, the CDR3 is TGCGCCAGCAGCCAAGATATGTCTGGATACGAGCAGTACTTC.

This clonotype was seen more than once but under ten times. This chain connects TRBV5-6 to TRBJ2-1, with D maybe TRBD1 (5 bases). Deletions cut 4 bases from V and 4 bases from J, with 18 bases between. CDR3 length: 16 residues. From germline, CDR1 is SGHDT and CDR2 YYEEEE. CDR3 DNA: TGTGCCAGCAGCCCCCCCCGACAGTGGGTTTACAATGAGCAGTTCTTC. This sequence encodes CASSPPRQWVYNEQFF.

This clonotype was seen just once. The chain recombines TRBV6-2 or TRBV6-3 with TRBJ2-7, with 10 bases identical to TRBD2. Germline CDR1 and CDR2: MNHEY and SVGEGT. J lost 6 bases, V lost 0 bases, and 5 bases had no gene match. The CDR3 has 15 residues. CDR3 sequence (DNA): TGTGCCAGCAGTTACTCGGCTAGCGGGGGCGGCGAGCAGTACTTC. It codes for CASSYSASGGGEQYF.

This clonotype was seen at least ten times. The rearrangement joins TRBV12-3 or TRBV12-4 to TRBJ1-3, with D perhaps matching TRBD1 (5 bases). The CDR3 loop spans 15 amino acids. The V gene lost 2 bases and the J gene lost 4 bases, with 12 bases spanning the gap. CDR3 bases: TGTGCCAGCAGTTTAAGAGGGGTGGAAGGAAACACCATATATTTT. It yields the protein CASSLRGVEGNTIYF.

This clonotype was counted at least ten times. The chain employs TRBV19 and TRBJ1-5; no definite D call. Germline CDR1 and CDR2: LNHDA and SQIVND (reference sequence). The CDR3 is 14 residues long. Trimming cost V 6 bases and J 2 bases, with 11 bases left between them. The CDR3 sequence is CASSVSRGNQPQHF. The CDR3 DNA reads as TGTGCCAGTAGCGTATCACGTGGCAATCAGCCCCAGCATTTT. Variable domain in full (rest from reference TRBV19 and TRBJ1-5): DGGITQSPKYLFRKEGQNVTLSCEQNLNHDAMYWYRQDPGQGLRLIYYSQIVNDFQKGDIAEGYSVSREKKESFPLTVTSAQKNPTAFYLCASSVSRGNQPQHFGDGTRLSIL.

This clonotype was observed a few times. This chain connects TRBV5-1 to TRBJ1-1; 7 nucleotides agree with TRBD1. After removal of 0 bases from V and 12 bases from J, the junction contained 5 bases not matched to a gene. The CDR3 is 12 amino acids. The germline V gene has CDR1 SGHRS and CDR2 YFSETQ. This chain's CDR3 is CASSLDRGVPFF. The DNA for the CDR3 is TGCGCCAGCAGCTTGGACAGGGGAGTACCTTTCTTT. The complete variable domain, with remaining parts taken from reference TRBV5-1 and TRBJ1-1, reads KAGVTQTPRYLIKTRGQQVTLSCSPISGHRSVSWYQQTPGQGLQFLFEYFSETQRNKGNFPGRFSGRQFSNSRSEMNVSTLELGDSALYLCASSLDRGVPFFGQGTRLTVV.

This clonotype appeared a few times. The V gene is TRBV14, the J gene TRBJ2-5, with D perhaps TRBD1 or TRBD2 (5 bases each). Germline V CDR1 and CDR2: SGHDN, FVKESK. The V end lost 0 bases, the J end lost 4 bases, and 18 bases lay between the germline ends. The CDR3 consists of 17 residues. CDR3 protein: CASSQDTGQIKLETQYF. In DNA, the CDR3 is TGTGCCAGCAGCCAAGATACGGGGCAGATTAAGTTAGAGACCCAGTACTTC.

This rearrangement joins TRBV30 to TRBJ2-7; D remains ambiguous. V lost 2 bases and J lost 3, with 14 bases in between. This CDR3 is 14 amino acids long. Germline lookup yields CDR1 GTSNPN and CDR2 SVGIG (reference sequence). CDR3 region: CAWSFPGVNYEQYF. CDR3 coding DNA: TGTGCCTGGAGTTTCCCAGGAGTAAACTACGAGCAGTACTTC. The whole variable domain, remainder taken from reference TRBV30 and TRBJ2-7, is SQTIHQWPATLVQPVGSPLSLECTVEGTSNPNLYWYRQAAGRGLQLLFYSVGIGQISSEVPQNLSASRPQDRQFILSSKKLLLSDSGFYLCAWSFPGVNYEQYFGPGTRLTVT.

Many counts were recorded for this clonotype. This chain links TRBV6-5 with TRBJ1-1, with D hard to call. Germline CDR1 and CDR2: MNHEY and SVGAGI. The CDR3 has 14 amino acids. Trimming took 6 bases from V and 6 from J, leaving 17 bases between them. The CDR3 sequence is CASRKGRSRAEAFF. CDR3 DNA: TGTGCCAGCAGGAAGGGAAGGTCAAGGGCTGAAGCTTTCTTT.